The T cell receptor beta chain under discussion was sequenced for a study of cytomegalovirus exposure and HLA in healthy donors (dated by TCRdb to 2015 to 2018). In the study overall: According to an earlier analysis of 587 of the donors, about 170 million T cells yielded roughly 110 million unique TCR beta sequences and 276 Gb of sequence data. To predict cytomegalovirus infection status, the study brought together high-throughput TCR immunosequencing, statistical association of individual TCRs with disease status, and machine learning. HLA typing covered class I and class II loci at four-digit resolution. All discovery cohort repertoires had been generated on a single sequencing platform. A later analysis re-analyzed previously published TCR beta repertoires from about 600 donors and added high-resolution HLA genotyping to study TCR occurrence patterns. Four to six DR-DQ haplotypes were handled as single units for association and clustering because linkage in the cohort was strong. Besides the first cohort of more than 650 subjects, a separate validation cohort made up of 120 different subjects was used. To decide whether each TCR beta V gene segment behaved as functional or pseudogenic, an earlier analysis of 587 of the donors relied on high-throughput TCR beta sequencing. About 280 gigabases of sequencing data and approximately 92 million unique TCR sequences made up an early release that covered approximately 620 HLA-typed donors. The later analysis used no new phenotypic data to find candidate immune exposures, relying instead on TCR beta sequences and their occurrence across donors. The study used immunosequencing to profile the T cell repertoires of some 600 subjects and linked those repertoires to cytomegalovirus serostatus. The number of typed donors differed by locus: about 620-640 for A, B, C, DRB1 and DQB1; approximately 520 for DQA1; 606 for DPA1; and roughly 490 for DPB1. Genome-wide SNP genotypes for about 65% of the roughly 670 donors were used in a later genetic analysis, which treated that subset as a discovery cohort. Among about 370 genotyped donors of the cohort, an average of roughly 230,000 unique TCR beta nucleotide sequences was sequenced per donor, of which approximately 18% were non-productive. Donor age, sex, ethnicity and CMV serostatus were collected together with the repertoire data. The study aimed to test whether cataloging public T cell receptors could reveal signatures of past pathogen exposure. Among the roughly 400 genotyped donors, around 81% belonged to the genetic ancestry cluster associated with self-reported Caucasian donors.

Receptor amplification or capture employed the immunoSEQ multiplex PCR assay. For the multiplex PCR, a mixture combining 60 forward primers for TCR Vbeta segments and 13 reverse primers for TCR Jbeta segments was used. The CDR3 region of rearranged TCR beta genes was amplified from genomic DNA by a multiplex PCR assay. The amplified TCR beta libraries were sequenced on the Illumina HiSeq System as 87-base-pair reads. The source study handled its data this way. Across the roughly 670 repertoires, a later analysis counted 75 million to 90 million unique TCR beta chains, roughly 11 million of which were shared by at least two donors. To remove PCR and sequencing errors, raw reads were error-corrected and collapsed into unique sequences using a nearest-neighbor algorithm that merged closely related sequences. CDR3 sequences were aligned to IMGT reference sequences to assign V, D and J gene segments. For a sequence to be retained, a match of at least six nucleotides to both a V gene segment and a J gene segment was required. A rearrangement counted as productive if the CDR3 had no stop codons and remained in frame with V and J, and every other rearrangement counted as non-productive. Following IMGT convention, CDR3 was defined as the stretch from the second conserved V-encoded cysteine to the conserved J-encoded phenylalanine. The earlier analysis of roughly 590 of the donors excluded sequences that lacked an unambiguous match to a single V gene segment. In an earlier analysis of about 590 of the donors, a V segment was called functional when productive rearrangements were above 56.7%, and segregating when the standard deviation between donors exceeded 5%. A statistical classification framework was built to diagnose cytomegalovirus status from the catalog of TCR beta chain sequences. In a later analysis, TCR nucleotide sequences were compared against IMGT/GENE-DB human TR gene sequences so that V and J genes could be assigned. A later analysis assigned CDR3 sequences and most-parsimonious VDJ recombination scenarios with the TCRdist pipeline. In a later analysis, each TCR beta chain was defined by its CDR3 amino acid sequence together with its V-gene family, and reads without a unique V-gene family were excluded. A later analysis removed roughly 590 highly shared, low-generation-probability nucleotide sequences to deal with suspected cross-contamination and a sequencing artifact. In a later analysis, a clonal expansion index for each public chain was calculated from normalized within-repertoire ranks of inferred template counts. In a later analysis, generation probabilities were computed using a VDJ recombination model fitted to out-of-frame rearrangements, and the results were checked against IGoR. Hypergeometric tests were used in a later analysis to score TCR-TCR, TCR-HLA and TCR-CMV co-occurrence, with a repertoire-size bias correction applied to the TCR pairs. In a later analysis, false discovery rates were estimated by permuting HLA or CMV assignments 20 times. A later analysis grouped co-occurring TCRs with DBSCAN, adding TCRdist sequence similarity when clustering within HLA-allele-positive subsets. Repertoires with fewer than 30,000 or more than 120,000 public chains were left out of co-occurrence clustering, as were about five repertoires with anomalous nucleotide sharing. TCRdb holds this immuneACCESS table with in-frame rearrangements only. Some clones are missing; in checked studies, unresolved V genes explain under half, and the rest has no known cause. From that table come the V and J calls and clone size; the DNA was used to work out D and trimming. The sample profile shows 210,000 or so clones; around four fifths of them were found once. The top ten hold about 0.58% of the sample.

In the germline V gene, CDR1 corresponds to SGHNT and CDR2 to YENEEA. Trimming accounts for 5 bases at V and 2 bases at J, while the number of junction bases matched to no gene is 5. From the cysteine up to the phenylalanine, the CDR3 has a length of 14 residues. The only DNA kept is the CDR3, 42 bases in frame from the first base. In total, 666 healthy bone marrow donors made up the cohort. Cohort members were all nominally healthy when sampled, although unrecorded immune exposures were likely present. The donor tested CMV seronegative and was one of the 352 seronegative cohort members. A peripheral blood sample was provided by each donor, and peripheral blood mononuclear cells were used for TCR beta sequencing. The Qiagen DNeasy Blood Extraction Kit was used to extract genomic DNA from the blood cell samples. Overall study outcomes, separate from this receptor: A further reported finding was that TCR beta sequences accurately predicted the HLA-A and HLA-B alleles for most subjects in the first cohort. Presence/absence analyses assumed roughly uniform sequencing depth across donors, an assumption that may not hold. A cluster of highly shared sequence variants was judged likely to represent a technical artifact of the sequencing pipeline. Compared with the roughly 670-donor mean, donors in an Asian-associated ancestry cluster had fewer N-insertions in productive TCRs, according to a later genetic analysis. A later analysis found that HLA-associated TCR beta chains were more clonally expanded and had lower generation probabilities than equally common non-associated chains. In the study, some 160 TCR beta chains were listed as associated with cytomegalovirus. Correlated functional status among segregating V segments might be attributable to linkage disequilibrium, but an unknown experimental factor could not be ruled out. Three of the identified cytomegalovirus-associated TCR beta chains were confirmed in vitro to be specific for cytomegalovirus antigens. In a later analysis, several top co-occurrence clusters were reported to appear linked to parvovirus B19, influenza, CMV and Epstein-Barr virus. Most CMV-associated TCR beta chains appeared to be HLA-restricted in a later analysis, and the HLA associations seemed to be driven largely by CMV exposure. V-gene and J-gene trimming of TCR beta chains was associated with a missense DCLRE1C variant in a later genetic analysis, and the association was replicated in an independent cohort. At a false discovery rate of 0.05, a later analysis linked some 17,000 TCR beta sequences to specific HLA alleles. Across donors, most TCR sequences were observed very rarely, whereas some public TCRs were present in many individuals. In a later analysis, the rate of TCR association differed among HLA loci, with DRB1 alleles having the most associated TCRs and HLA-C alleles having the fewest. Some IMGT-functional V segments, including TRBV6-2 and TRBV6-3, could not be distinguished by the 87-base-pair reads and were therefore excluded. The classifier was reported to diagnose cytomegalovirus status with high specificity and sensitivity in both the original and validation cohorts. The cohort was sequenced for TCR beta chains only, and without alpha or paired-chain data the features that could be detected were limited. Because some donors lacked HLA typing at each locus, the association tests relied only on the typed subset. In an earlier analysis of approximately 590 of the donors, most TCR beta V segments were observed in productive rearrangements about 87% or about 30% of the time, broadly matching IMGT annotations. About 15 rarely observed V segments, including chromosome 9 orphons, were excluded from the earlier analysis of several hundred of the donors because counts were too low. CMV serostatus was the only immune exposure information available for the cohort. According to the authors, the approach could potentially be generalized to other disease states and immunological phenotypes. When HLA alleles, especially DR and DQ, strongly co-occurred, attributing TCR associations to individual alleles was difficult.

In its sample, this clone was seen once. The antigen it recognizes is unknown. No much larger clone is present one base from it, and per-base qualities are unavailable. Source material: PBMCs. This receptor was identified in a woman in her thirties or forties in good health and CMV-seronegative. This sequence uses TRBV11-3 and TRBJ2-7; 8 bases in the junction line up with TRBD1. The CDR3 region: CASSPTGGTYEQYF. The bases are TGTGCCAGCAGCCCCACAGGGGGTACCTACGAGCAGTACTTC.